The 31 T cell receptor beta chains given below trace back to one sample, sequenced in a study of cytomegalovirus exposure and HLA in healthy donors (dated by TCRdb to 2017 to 2019). Library creation used the immunoSEQ multiplex PCR assay. A mixture of 60 forward primers for TCR Vbeta segments and 13 reverse primers for TCR Jbeta segments was used in the multiplex PCR. What TCRdb holds here is the immuneACCESS table cut down to in-frame rearrangements. Part of the clones is not present; checked against another copy, under half of the missing clones reflect an unresolved V gene, and the others are unexplained. For this sample there are under 200,000 clones; 65% to 85% appear just once. Of the sample, 6.3% falls within the top ten clones. Material: PBMCs. All receptors derive from a male donor in good health and CMV-seropositive.

The chain employs TRBV21-1 and TRBJ2-5; the table's D call of TRBD2 was not tested on the DNA. TRBV21-1 is a listed pseudogene. This CDR3 region has 16 residues. The CDR3 bases are TGTGCCAGCAGCAAGCGGCTAGCGGGAAGGGGAGAGACCCAGTACTTC. This codes for CASSKRLAGRGETQYF.

This clone occurred a few times. This rearrangement joins TRBV5-6 to TRBJ2-3; TRBD2 might be the D (6 bases). V shed 2 bases and J shed 5 bases, with 12 bases lying between them. The CDR3 consists of 14 residues. Germline values: CDR1 SGHDT, CDR2 YYEEEE. CDR3 in amino acids: CASSLGGIEDTQYF. The CDR3 DNA is TGTGCCAGCAGCTTAGGAGGGATTGAAGATACGCAGTATTTT. The full variable domain, in which reference TRBV5-6 and TRBJ2-3 provide the parts outside the CDR3, is DAGVTQSPTHLIKTRGQQVTLRCSPKSGHDTVSWYQQALGQGPQFIFQYYEEEERQRGNFPDRFSGHQFPNYSSELNVNALLLGDSALYLCASSLGGIEDTQYFGPGTRLTVL.

The chain employs TRBV13 and TRBJ2-7; 8 bases match TRBD1. The V gene's germline CDR1 is PRHDT and CDR2 FYEKMQ (reference sequence). This CDR3 comprises 16 residues. J gave up 1 base and V 5 bases, and 10 bases lay outside the gene matches. This CDR3 is CASSSGQGVRSYEQYF. Here the CDR3 DNA reads TGTGCCAGCAGCAGTGGACAGGGAGTTCGGTCCTACGAGCAGTACTTC.

J is TRBJ2-3 and V is TRBV10-3, with D possibly TRBD2 on 7 matching bases. The germline V and J ends were trimmed by 6 bases and 0 bases, with 13 bases remaining between them. The germline gives CDR1 ENHRY, CDR2 SYGVKD. The CDR3 extends over 15 amino acids. The DNA of the CDR3 is TGTGCCATCAGGGGGGCGGGGGTGAGCACAGATACGCAGTATTTT. Translating it yields CAIRGAGVSTDTQYF.

The V gene is TRBV28, the J gene TRBJ2-7, with D maybe TRBD1 (6 bases). This CDR3 contains 15 residues. Between the trimmed V and J ends, which lost 6 bases and 1 base, there was a span of 16 bases. Per germline, CDR1 MDHEN and CDR2 SYDVKM. The CDR3 spells CASSPGPGQSYEQYF. The CDR3 nucleotides read TGTGCCAGCAGCCCTGGTCCGGGACAATCCTACGAGCAGTACTTC.

The gene calls are TRBV28 and TRBJ1-2; maybe TRBD1 (5 bases). V was clipped by 7 bases and J by 6 bases, with 9 bases between them. The CDR3 has 11 residues. Germline lookup yields CDR1 MDHEN and CDR2 SYDVKM. The chain's CDR3 is CASMGGDGYTF. The DNA of the CDR3 is TGTGCCAGCATGGGGGGTGATGGCTACACCTTC.

The V call is TRBV18, the J call TRBJ1-2, with D maybe TRBD1 (6 bases). The germline V gene encodes CDR1 KGHSH and CDR2 LQKENI. V shed 3 bases and J shed 4 bases, with 12 bases lying between them. This CDR3 spans 14 amino acids. The CDR3 coding sequence is TGTGCCAGCTCACCCCGGGACACGTTCTATGGCTACACCTTC. Protein product: CASSPRDTFYGYTF.

This chain joins TRBV27 and TRBJ2-2; 7 bases align to TRBD1. Trimming removed 5 bases from V and 1 base from J; junction bases left unmatched: 7. The CDR3 runs to 16 residues. The germline V gene encodes CDR1 MNHEY and CDR2 SMNVEV (reference sequence). Here the CDR3 DNA reads TGTGCCAGCAGTCCGATACAGGGGTTGAACACCGGGGAGCTGTTTTTT. Residues: CASSPIQGLNTGELFF.

The chain links TRBV27 to TRBJ1-5; 7 bases are a match to TRBD1. With V trimmed by 6 bases and J by 1 base, 9 bases remained unmatched. The CDR3 sequence is 16 residues long. Germline V gene data show CDR1 as MNHEY and CDR2 as SMNVEV (reference sequence). In DNA, the CDR3 is TGTGCCAGCAGGAGCCTTGGACAGGTGAGCAATCAGCCCCAGCATTTT. Translation gives CASRSLGQVSNQPQHF.

The CDR3 nucleotides read TGTGCCAGCAGCCCGGGGGGGACGAACACTGAAGCTTTCTTT. This translates into CASSPGGTNTEAFF. V is TRBV7-6 and J is TRBJ1-1; the D gene is possibly TRBD1 (5 bases). The V end lost 5 bases, the J end lost 1 base, and 11 bases lay between the germline ends. The CDR3 is made up of 14 amino acids. The germline V gene encodes CDR1 SGHVS and CDR2 FNYEAQ.

This clone showed up just a few times. This rearrangement joins TRBV28 to TRBJ1-6, with 8 bases matching TRBD1. Germline loops: CDR1 MDHEN, CDR2 SYDVKM. V lost 7 bases and J lost 10; bases outside the gene matches: 9. The length of the CDR3 is 14 residues. The CDR3 sequence is CASITGTGLSPLHF. CDR3 nucleotide sequence: TGTGCCAGCATTACCGGGACAGGACTGTCACCCCTCCACTTT. Full variable domain (missing parts from reference TRBV28 and TRBJ1-6): DVKVTQSSRYLVKRTGEKVFLECVQDMDHENMFWYRQDPGLGLRLIYFSYDVKMKEKGDIPEGYSVSREKKERFSLILESASTNQTSMYLCASITGTGLSPLHFGNGTRLTVT.

For the CDR3, the DNA is TGTGCCAGCAGCGCGGGGGTCGGGGCCGAGCAGTACTTC. It codes for CASSAGVGAEQYF. V and J are TRBV9 and TRBJ2-7; D is perhaps TRBD2 (6 bases). Germline lookup yields CDR1 SGDLS and CDR2 YYNGEE. The CDR3 contains 13 residues. The V and J ends lost 3 bases and 6 bases respectively, with 13 bases between them.

V is TRBV4-3 and J is TRBJ1-4; unclear D gene. This CDR3 is built from 15 residues. Germline lookup yields CDR1 LGHNA and CDR2 YSLEER. Trimming cost V 0 bases and J 6 bases, with 11 bases left between them. The CDR3, as DNA: TGCGCCAGCAGCCAAGATTTGGAGGCCCATGAAAAACTGTTTTTT. It encodes CASSQDLEAHEKLFF.

The rearrangement uses TRBV5-1 and TRBJ2-1; TRBD2 agrees at 14 bases. The CDR3 extends over 16 amino acids. Trimming removed 2 bases from V and 8 bases from J; junction bases left unmatched: 6. Germline assignment: CDR1 SGHRS and CDR2 YFSETQ. CDR3: CASSFSGTSGSYEQFF. CDR3 bases: TGCGCCAGCAGCTTCTCCGGGACTAGCGGGAGCTATGAGCAGTTCTTC.

As DNA, the CDR3 is TGTGCCAGCAGGGCTAGCGGGTCCTACAATGAGCAGTTCTTC. It yields the protein CASRASGSYNEQFF. The V gene is TRBV7-3, the J gene TRBJ2-1; 8 nucleotides line up with TRBD2. The CDR3 loop spans 14 amino acids. Losses at the gene ends were 6 bases for V and 1 base for J; bases not matched to a gene: 2. Germline V gene lookup returns CDR1 SGHTA and CDR2 FQGTGA.

This sequence joins TRBV14 and TRBJ2-1; 15 nucleotides agree with TRBD2. The CDR3 runs 15 residues. V trimming: 4 bases; J trimming: 9 bases; junction bases outside the gene matches: 4. The germline V gene encodes CDR1 SGHDN and CDR2 FVKESK. The CDR3 reads CASSPWTSGRGEQFF. The CDR3 DNA is TGTGCCAGCAGCCCTTGGACTAGCGGGAGGGGTGAGCAGTTCTTC.

The rearrangement links TRBV18 to TRBJ2-1; D not resolved. Per germline, CDR1 KGHSH and CDR2 LQKENI. The CDR3 is 14 amino acids. V shed 0 bases and J shed 9 bases, with 12 bases lying between them. CDR3 region: CASSPPSEVGEQFF. CDR3 sequence (DNA): TGTGCCAGCTCACCACCGTCAGAGGTGGGTGAGCAGTTCTTC.

The chain links TRBV6-5 to TRBJ2-7; 10 bases map to TRBD1. The ends lost 6 bases at V and 5 bases at J; junction bases unmatched: 7. There are 14 residues in the CDR3. Germline CDR1 and CDR2: MNHEY and SVGAGI. CDR3: CASSARDRGDEQYF. CDR3 nucleotide sequence: TGTGCCAGCAGCGCCAGGGACAGGGGCGACGAGCAGTACTTC.

The chain couples TRBV7-9 to TRBJ2-1; 8 bases map to TRBD1. Trimming removed 2 bases from V and 6 bases from J; junction bases left unmatched: 9. The CDR3 sequence is 16 residues long. The germline V gene has CDR1 SEHNR and CDR2 FQNEAQ (reference sequence). The CDR3 region is CASSLNSGGLGNEQFF. For the CDR3, the DNA is TGTGCCAGCAGCTTAAATTCAGGGGGCCTGGGCAATGAGCAGTTCTTC. The full variable domain, completed using reference TRBV7-9 and TRBJ2-1, is DTGVSQNPRHKITKRGQNVTFRCDPISEHNRLYWYRQTLGQGPEFLTYFQNEAQLEKSRLLSDRFSAERPKGSFSTLEIQRTEQGDSAMYLCASSLNSGGLGNEQFFGPGTRLTVL.

The chain employs TRBV12-5 and TRBJ2-7; TRBD2 matches at 7 bases. CDR3 length equals 14 residues. The V segment lost 3 bases and the J segment 5 bases; nucleotides outside the gene matches: 7. Looked up from germline, CDR1 is LGHNT and CDR2 is FRNRAP. The chain's CDR3 is CASGFGGRGDEQYF. The CDR3 nucleotides read TGTGCTAGTGGTTTTGGCGGGAGAGGGGACGAGCAGTACTTC.

V gene TRBV2 combines with J gene TRBJ2-2, with a tentative D call TRBD1 (5 bases). CDR1 and CDR2 (germline): SNHLY, FYNNEI. CDR3 length equals 16 residues. V shed 2 bases and J shed 4 bases, with 14 bases lying between them. The CDR3 loop reads CASSELVAGPTGELFF. CDR3 DNA sequence: TGTGCCAGCAGTGAACTGGTGGCAGGGCCCACCGGGGAGCTGTTTTTT.

This chain connects TRBV5-1 to TRBJ2-7; perhaps TRBD2 as D (6 bases). The V gene's germline CDR1 is SGHRS and CDR2 YFSETQ. The CDR3 length is 13 residues. With 0 bases removed from V and 9 bases from J, the gap between germline ends came to 13 bases. CDR3 amino acids: CASSLVPSEVQYF. For the CDR3, the DNA is TGCGCCAGCAGCTTGGTGCCTAGCGAGGTGCAGTACTTC.

The chain employs TRBV6-5 and TRBJ2-2; D unresolved. This CDR3 region has 14 residues. Germline assignment: CDR1 MNHEY and CDR2 SVGAGI. Trimming cost V 2 bases and J 2 bases, with 6 bases left between them. The CDR3 nucleotides read TGTGCCAGCAGTTACGGCGGTAACACCGGGGAGCTGTTTTTT. Encoded protein: CASSYGGNTGELFF.

The V call is TRBV5-6, the J call TRBJ2-3; D not certain. V dropped 0 bases and J dropped 2 bases, with 13 bases sitting between them. Germline CDR1 SGHDT, CDR2 YYEEEE. The CDR3 is 16 amino acids. The DNA for the CDR3 is TGTGCCAGCAGCTTGGCCCTCAACTTCAACACAGATACGCAGTATTTT. This codes for CASSLALNFNTDTQYF.

This sequence joins TRBV28 and TRBJ1-1, with TRBD1 matching 9 bases. V lost 0 bases and J lost 5; bases outside the gene matches: 4. The CDR3 totals 15 residues. Germline V lookup: CDR1 MDHEN, CDR2 SYDVKM. CDR3 residues: CASSLWDRGGTEAFF. The CDR3, as DNA: TGTGCCAGCAGTTTATGGGACAGGGGAGGGACTGAAGCTTTCTTT.

This chain links TRBV19 with TRBJ2-6; no firm D call. The CDR3 consists of 15 residues. In germline, CDR1 is LNHDA, CDR2 SQIVND (reference sequence). Trimming took 2 bases from V and 2 from J, leaving 7 bases between them. The CDR3 DNA reads as TGTGCCAGTAGTATACCCACGGCTGGGGCCAACGTCCTGACTTTC. Translated, it gives CASSIPTAGANVLTF.

The chain links TRBV27 to TRBJ2-2, with TRBD2 matching over 9 bases. Trimming took 3 bases from V and 7 from J; bases not matched to a gene: 3. The germline V gene encodes CDR1 MNHEY and CDR2 SMNVEV (reference sequence). The CDR3 consists of 14 residues. CDR3 sequence (DNA): TGTGCCAGCAGTTTCTGGCGGGAGGGCGGGGAGCTGTTTTTT. It codes for CASSFWREGGELFF.

The chain recombines TRBV5-1 with TRBJ2-3; D gene uncertain. Per the germline V gene, CDR1 is SGHRS and CDR2 is YFSETQ. Trimming pared 0 bases from V and 0 bases from J, leaving 5 bases between. There are 14 residues in the CDR3. CDR3 amino acids: CASSLGVSTDTQYF. Here the CDR3 DNA reads TGCGCCAGCAGCTTGGGAGTTAGCACAGATACGCAGTATTTT.

The V and J genes are TRBV28 and TRBJ2-2; D ambiguous. Trimming pared 6 bases from V and 6 bases from J, leaving 5 bases between. Germline V lookup: CDR1 MDHEN, CDR2 SYDVKM. The CDR3 extends over 11 amino acids. The CDR3 bases are TGTGCCAGCAGACATTCCGGGGAGCTGTTTTTT. Translating it yields CASRHSGELFF.

The chain joins TRBV9 to TRBJ2-5; a possible D gene is TRBD1 (6 bases). V was cut by 0 bases and J by 4 bases, with 7 bases left in between. In germline, CDR1 is SGDLS, CDR2 YYNGEE. This CDR3 has 13 amino acids. This chain's CDR3 is CASSVDRAETQYF. The CDR3 DNA reads as TGTGCCAGCAGCGTAGACAGGGCAGAGACCCAGTACTTC.

CDR3 nucleotide sequence: TGCGCCAGCAGCTTGGCACGGACAGGGGTAGACGGCTACACCTTC. It translates to CASSLARTGVDGYTF. The chain combines TRBV5-1 with TRBJ1-2, with 9 bases aligning to TRBD1. The CDR3 extends over 15 amino acids. V lost 0 bases and J lost 8; bases outside the gene matches: 8. Germline lookup yields CDR1 SGHRS and CDR2 YFSETQ. Full variable domain (rest looked up from reference TRBV5-1 and TRBJ1-2): KAGVTQTPRYLIKTRGQQVTLSCSPISGHRSVSWYQQTPGQGLQFLFEYFSETQRNKGNFPGRFSGRQFSNSRSEMNVSTLELGDSALYLCASSLARTGVDGYTFGSGTRLTVV.